This note documents a single T cell receptor beta chain sequence. V dropped 0 bases and J dropped 2; count of bases not matched to a gene: 4. CDR3 size: 16 residues. Germline assignment: CDR1 LGHDT and CDR2 YNNKEL (reference sequence). The data were obtained in a study of blood T cell repertoires in COVID-19. Profiling relied on immunoSEQ multiplex PCR, and the TCRdb table lists in-frame clones only, not all of them. The sample has 150,000 to 200,000 clones; around 92% are singletons. The J gene is TRBJ1-5, the V gene TRBV3-1 (or the pseudogene TRBV3-2), with 7 bases fitting TRBD1. Sequencing was done on a sample of peripheral blood. This TCR derives from a young man with COVID-19, enrolled during active disease. CDR3 amino acids: CASSQDPRGGNQPQHF. The CDR3 bases are TGTGCCAGCAGCCAAGATCCCAGGGGGGGCAATCAGCCCCAGCATTTT.